These 29 T cell receptor beta chains came from one sample sequenced in a study of shared clonotypes between healthy human individuals. Assay used: immunoSEQ multiplex PCR; TCRdb lists only in-frame clones, some missing. Of about 1,900,000 clones listed, approximately 94% were seen once; the top ten hold 1.2%. The naive CD8 subset, CD45RO-negative cells positively selected for CCR7, excluded terminally differentiated effector memory CD45RA+ cells. Input material: naive CD8+ T cells sorted from blood. These receptor sequences come from a young man in good health.

The rearrangement uses TRBV5-6 and TRBJ2-7, with 8 bases lining up with TRBD1. The CDR3 consists of 16 residues. Per the germline V gene, CDR1 is SGHDT and CDR2 is YYEEEE. J lost 3 bases, V lost 4 bases, and 12 bases had no gene match. CDR3 protein: CASSVGQGMNHYEQYF. The CDR3 bases are TGTGCCAGCAGCGTAGGACAGGGAATGAACCACTACGAGCAGTACTTC. The complete variable domain, with remaining parts taken from reference TRBV5-6 and TRBJ2-7, reads DAGVTQSPTHLIKTRGQQVTLRCSPKSGHDTVSWYQQALGQGPQFIFQYYEEEERQRGNFPDRFSGHQFPNYSSELNVNALLLGDSALYLCASSVGQGMNHYEQYFGPGTRLTVT.

J is TRBJ2-1 and V is TRBV6-1; D is perhaps TRBD2 (5 bases). CDR3 length: 15 amino acids. Germline V gene sequence: CDR1 MNHNS, CDR2 SASEGT. Between the trimmed V and J ends, which lost 5 bases and 8 bases, there was a span of 19 bases. CDR3 protein: CASSTAWTLPDEQFF. The CDR3 coding sequence is TGTGCCAGCAGTACGGCCTGGACTCTACCCGATGAGCAGTTCTTC.

The chain links TRBV30 to TRBJ2-3, with 8 bases fitting TRBD2. J gave up 2 bases and V 2 bases, and 6 bases lay outside the gene matches. Germline-derived CDR1 and CDR2 are GTSNPN and SVGIG (reference sequence). The CDR3 length is 15 residues. The CDR3 sequence: CAWSLTSADTDTQYF. CDR3 nucleotides: TGTGCCTGGAGTCTGACTAGCGCAGACACAGATACGCAGTATTTT.

The chain is built from TRBV19 and TRBJ1-6; 9 positions agree with TRBD1. The CDR3 consists of 14 residues. Germline CDR1 and CDR2: LNHDA and SQIVND (reference sequence). Losses at the gene ends were 4 bases for V and 11 bases for J; bases not matched to a gene: 6. The CDR3 DNA follows: TGTGCCAGTAGTAACCGGGACAGGGACACACCCCTCCACTTT. It specifies CASSNRDRDTPLHF.

The gene calls are TRBV4-1 and TRBJ1-5; the D is unclear. V dropped 0 bases and J dropped 5 bases, with 14 bases sitting between them. The V gene's germline CDR1 is MGHRA and CDR2 YSYEKL. The CDR3 contains 16 residues. CDR3 nucleotide sequence: TGCGCCAGCAGCCAAGATCATCGTAGCAGAGATCAGCCCCAGCATTTT. Amino acid sequence: CASSQDHRSRDQPQHF.

This clone was detected only a few times. The chain carries TRBV15 and TRBJ1-5; D is unresolved. The CDR3 is made up of 14 amino acids. V was shortened by 8 bases and J by 0 bases, with 11 bases between the two germline ends. CDR1 is LNHNV, CDR2 YYDKDF, per germline (reference sequence). The CDR3 sequence: CATRLGNSNQPQHF. The CDR3 DNA follows: TGTGCCACCCGATTGGGGAATAGCAATCAGCCCCAGCATTTT.

V is TRBV5-1 and J is TRBJ2-3; D possibly corresponds to TRBD2 (5 bases). This CDR3 spans 17 amino acids. Trimming pared 0 bases from V and 3 bases from J, leaving 17 bases between. Germline V gene sequence: CDR1 SGHRS, CDR2 YFSETQ. Here the CDR3 DNA reads TGCGCCAGCAGCTTGGTGAGGCCAGAGGGAAGAACAGATACGCAGTATTTT. Amino acids: CASSLVRPEGRTDTQYF.

The gene calls are TRBV5-7 and TRBJ2-4; tentative D call: TRBD2 (7 bases). TRBV5-7 is sorted into the ORF group, with uncertain function. Between the trimmed V and J ends, which lost 0 bases and 5 bases, there was a span of 12 bases. The CDR3 runs to 15 residues. DNA for the CDR3: TGTGCCAGCAGCTTGGAGGGGGGGGCCCAAAACATTCAGTACTTC. Translated: CASSLEGGAQNIQYF.

This chain links TRBV13 with TRBJ2-2, with 7 bases identical to TRBD2. The germline V gene has CDR1 PRHDT and CDR2 FYEKMQ (reference sequence). The V and J ends lost 4 bases and 8 bases, in that order; junction bases with no gene match: 4. The CDR3 covers 13 residues. CDR3 DNA: TGTGCCAGCAGCTCTGGACTAGAGGGGGAGCTGTTTTTT. It is translated as CASSSGLEGELFF.

A single count supports this clone. V and J are TRBV27 and TRBJ2-5, with 8 nucleotides matching TRBD2. CDR1 is MNHEY, CDR2 SMNVEV, per germline (reference sequence). Losses at the gene ends were 4 bases for V and 4 bases for J; bases not matched to a gene: 5. The CDR3 is made up of 14 amino acids. CDR3 sequence reads: CASSSGAGGETQYF. DNA for the CDR3: TGTGCCAGCAGTTCAGGTGCGGGAGGAGAGACCCAGTACTTC.

The chain employs TRBV7-2 and TRBJ2-3; 11 bases line up with TRBD2. V shed 5 bases and J 4 bases; nucleotides not matched to a gene: 8. Germline CDR1 SGHTA, CDR2 FQGNSA. This CDR3 comprises 16 residues. The CDR3 protein is CASSTRTSGWSDTQYF. The CDR3 nucleotides read TGTGCCAGCAGCACCCGGACTAGCGGGTGGTCAGATACGCAGTATTTT.

The chain joins TRBV7-2 to TRBJ1-1; 9 bases are shared with TRBD1. The V gene end was trimmed by 5 bases and the J gene end by 7 bases; junction bases not matched to a gene: 8. Germline CDR1 reads SGHTA; CDR2 reads FQGNSA. The CDR3 sequence is 14 residues long. The CDR3 is CASSLSGTGNEAFF. DNA for the CDR3: TGTGCCAGCAGCCTTTCCGGGACAGGGAATGAAGCTTTCTTT.

The rearrangement links TRBV11-2 to TRBJ2-5; D tentatively fits TRBD1 or TRBD2 (5 bases each). The CDR3 sequence is 15 residues long. Trimming shortened V by 2 bases and J by 1 base, and 11 bases separated the two germline ends. Germline-derived CDR1 and CDR2 are SGHAT and FQNNGV. The CDR3 DNA reads TGTGCCAGCAGCTTAAGTGGGGGTTCCCAAGAGACCCAGTACTTC. It specifies CASSLSGGSQETQYF. The full variable domain, in which reference TRBV11-2 and TRBJ2-5 provide the parts outside the CDR3, is EAGVAQSPRYKIIEKRQSVAFWCNPISGHATLYWYQQILGQGPKLLIQFQNNGVVDDSQLPKDRFSAERLKGVDSTLKIQPAKLEDSAVYLCASSLSGGSQETQYFGPGTRLLVL.

The CDR3 DNA sequence: TGTGCCAGCAGTTGGACAGGGGGGATCAATCAGCCCCAGCATTTT. This sequence encodes CASSWTGGINQPQHF. V gene TRBV27 combines with J gene TRBJ1-5; 10 bases agree with TRBD1. This CDR3 spans 15 amino acids. Germline V gene data show CDR1 as MNHEY and CDR2 as SMNVEV (reference sequence). V trimming: 4 bases; J trimming: 3 bases; junction bases outside the gene matches: 3.

A word on this clone: The same CDR3 is also encoded by other DNA sequences in this sample. The chain couples TRBV6-5 to TRBJ2-2; no clear D. Trimming shortened V by 5 bases and J by 6 bases, and 4 bases separated the two germline ends. CDR1 is MNHEY and CDR2 is SVGAGI in the germline V gene. The CDR3 has 11 amino acids. CDR3 protein: CASSGAGELFF. The CDR3 nucleotides read TGTGCCAGCAGTGGGGCCGGGGAGCTGTTTTTT.

The chain recombines TRBV6-1 with TRBJ2-7; D might be TRBD1 (6 bases). The germline V gene has CDR1 MNHNS and CDR2 SASEGT. The CDR3 length is 14 residues. V shed 3 bases and J shed 0 bases, with 9 bases lying between them. The CDR3 nucleotides are TGTGCCAGCAGTGATCGGGACAACTCCTACGAGCAGTACTTC. Translation gives CASSDRDNSYEQYF.

The V call is TRBV7-9, the J call TRBJ2-5, with D possibly being TRBD1 (6 bases). Trimming left V 5 bases short and J 4 bases short, with 17 bases between. Germline CDR1 is SEHNR and CDR2 is FQNEAQ (reference sequence). CDR3 size: 15 residues. CDR3 region: CASSKMTGSRETQYF. Written as DNA, the CDR3 is TGTGCCAGCAGCAAAATGACAGGCTCTCGAGAGACCCAGTACTTC.

The chain links TRBV21-1 to TRBJ1-5; the listed D gene, TRBD1, was not tested against the DNA. TRBV21-1 is noted as a pseudogene. CDR3 length: 15 amino acids. This CDR3 is CASSKVGTTYQPQHF. The DNA of the CDR3 is TGTGCCAGCAGCAAAGTAGGGACAACTTATCAGCCCCAGCATTTT.

The CDR3 DNA follows: TGTGCCAGCAGCTTGGGCGTTACCTCCCACAGTGAGCAGTTCTTC. Its translation: CASSLGVTSHSEQFF. The genes are TRBV5-6 and TRBJ2-1; D not resolved. CDR1 is SGHDT and CDR2 is YYEEEE in the germline V gene. The CDR3 has 15 residues. Trimming took off 0 bases at V and 9 bases at J, with 16 bases between the two ends.

As for this clone: The same CDR3 can be traced to other DNA sequences in this sample. J is TRBJ2-7 and V is TRBV13; D gene ambiguous. Looked up from germline, CDR1 is PRHDT and CDR2 is FYEKMQ (reference sequence). This CDR3 is 13 amino acids long. With 5 bases removed from V and 0 bases from J, the gap between germline ends came to 8 bases. CDR3 amino acids: CASSPGLSYEQYF. Here the CDR3 DNA reads TGTGCCAGCAGCCCCGGTCTCTCCTACGAGCAGTACTTC. Using reference TRBV13 and TRBJ2-7 for the parts outside the CDR3, the full variable domain is AAGVIQSPRHLIKEKRETATLKCYPIPRHDTVYWYQQGPGQDPQFLISFYEKMQSDKGSIPDRFSAQQFSDYHSELNMSSLELGDSALYFCASSPGLSYEQYFGPGTRLTVT.

The V gene is TRBV7-9, the J gene TRBJ2-7; a weak D match, TRBD1 (5 bases). Per germline, CDR1 SEHNR and CDR2 FQNEAQ (reference sequence). The V gene lost 5 bases and the J gene lost 1 base, with 12 bases spanning the gap. The CDR3 consists of 14 residues. CDR3 in amino acids: CASSISTVSYEQYF. The CDR3 coding sequence is TGTGCCAGCAGCATCTCGACAGTTTCCTACGAGCAGTACTTC.

In regard to this clone: This same CDR3 is encoded by further DNA sequences in the sample. V gene TRBV27 combines with J gene TRBJ2-7; possibly TRBD1 for D (6 bases). V was pared by 6 bases and J by 1 base, with 10 bases between. Germline V CDR1 and CDR2: MNHEY, SMNVEV (reference sequence). The CDR3 loop spans 13 amino acids. CDR3 loop: CASSLGQSYEQYF. The CDR3, as DNA: TGTGCCAGCAGCTTAGGACAGTCCTACGAGCAGTACTTC.

This chain uses TRBV6-1 with TRBJ1-2, with D hard to call. Germline V lookup: CDR1 MNHNS, CDR2 SASEGT. The length of the CDR3 is 17 residues. Trimming stripped 1 base from V and 5 bases from J, with 20 bases between. The CDR3 sequence is CASSEDRWGALGYGYTF. CDR3 DNA sequence: TGTGCCAGCAGTGAAGACAGATGGGGTGCGTTGGGGTATGGCTACACCTTC.

The rearrangement uses TRBV11-2 and TRBJ2-7; 10 positions agree with TRBD2. The V gene end was trimmed by 2 bases and the J gene end by 2 bases; junction bases not matched to a gene: 6. Germline CDR1 is SGHAT and CDR2 is FQNNGV. This CDR3 contains 16 residues. The CDR3 bases are TGTGCCAGCAGCTTATGGGTAGCGGGGGGCACCTACGAGCAGTACTTC. Its protein is CASSLWVAGGTYEQYF.

Regarding this clone: The sample contains more than one DNA sequence encoding this CDR3. The chain employs TRBV14 and TRBJ2-1, with unresolved D. The germline V gene encodes CDR1 SGHDN and CDR2 FVKESK. The CDR3 covers 12 residues. V gave up 4 bases and J gave up 4 bases, with 5 bases separating them. CDR3 sequence reads: CASSRGYNEQFF. The DNA of the CDR3 is TGTGCCAGCAGCCGGGGTTACAATGAGCAGTTCTTC.

The V gene is TRBV5-1, the J gene TRBJ2-3, with 10 bases identical to TRBD1. The CDR3 has 16 amino acids. CDR1 and CDR2 from the germline V gene are SGHRS and YFSETQ. J was trimmed by 2 bases and V by 2 bases; bases with no gene match: 5. CDR3 sequence: CASSFTGQGITDTQYF. CDR3 nucleotides: TGCGCCAGCAGCTTTACGGGACAGGGGATCACAGATACGCAGTATTTT.

This clone was detected only once. CDR3 DNA: TGTGCCAGCAGCTTAGACTGGACAGGGGGGAATGAGCAGTTCTTC. Protein product: CASSLDWTGGNEQFF. The chain employs TRBV11-2 and TRBJ2-1; 10 bases line up with TRBD1. The germline gives CDR1 SGHAT, CDR2 FQNNGV. This CDR3 is 15 amino acids long. Trimming removed 0 bases from V and 7 bases from J; junction bases left unmatched: 3.

J is TRBJ2-7 and V is TRBV4-1; either TRBD1 or TRBD2 may supply D (5 bases each). The germline gives CDR1 MGHRA, CDR2 YSYEKL. The V and J ends lost 0 bases and 2 bases respectively, with 14 bases between them. The CDR3 loop spans 16 amino acids. CDR3 coding DNA: TGCGCCAGCAGCCAAGACTGGGCTGGGGGAACCTACGAGCAGTACTTC. Its protein is CASSQDWAGGTYEQYF.

J is TRBJ2-7 and V is TRBV6-6; 8 nucleotides agree with TRBD2. J gave up 6 bases and V 10 bases, and 14 bases lay outside the gene matches. Germline V lookup: CDR1 MNHNY, CDR2 SVGAGI (reference sequence). This CDR3 is built from 14 residues. CDR3 residues: CATERFAAGGEQYF. The CDR3 DNA follows: TGTGCCACCGAACGTTTTGCGGCGGGAGGCGAGCAGTACTTC.